The 17 T cell receptor beta chains below were found in one sample sequenced in a study of vaccination and CD4 T cells after COVID-19. These receptors' antigens are unknown. Treatment reported: approximately 9-day PBMC culture with coronavirus spike peptide pools or control peptides (ViraFEST assay). Cultured CD4+ T-cell DNA underwent Oncomine TCR Beta short-read sequencing. TCRdb recomputed calls from the PCR reads with MiXCR, one row per CDR3 protein. The table has roughly 13,000 distinct CDR3 sequences, around 60% seen once; the top ten hold approximately 19%. The sequencing sample was made of CD4+ T cells from blood, cultured in vitro. These TCRs come from a human donor who had recovered from COVID-19.

The J gene is TRBJ2-2, the V gene TRBV6-2 or TRBV6-3; 8 bases line up with TRBD2. The CDR3 totals 16 residues. With V trimmed by 6 bases and J by 1 base, 7 bases remained unmatched. Per germline, CDR1 MNHEY and CDR2 SVGEGT. CDR3 sequence reads: CASRVTSGQNTGELFF. CDR3 DNA sequence: TGTGCCAGCAGAGTAACTAGCGGTCAGAACACCGGGGAGCTGTTTTTT.

V is TRBV27 and J is TRBJ1-2, with 8 bases matching TRBD1. The CDR3 spans 13 residues. With 5 bases clipped from V and 6 bases from J, the junction kept 5 bases outside the gene matches. In germline, CDR1 is MNHEY, CDR2 SMNVEV (reference sequence). The CDR3 nucleotides read TGTGCCAGCAGTAGACAGGGGATCCATGGCTACACCTTC. The encoded protein is CASSRQGIHGYTF.

The chain carries TRBV7-3 and TRBJ2-3, with D unclear. Per germline, CDR1 SGHTA and CDR2 FQGTGA. This CDR3 is built from 14 residues. Between the trimmed V and J ends, which lost 2 bases and 6 bases, there was a span of 12 bases. The CDR3 region has the DNA TGTGCCAGCAGCTTACAGAGTTCTCTGGATACGCAGTATTTT. It specifies CASSLQSSLDTQYF.

The V call is TRBV7-9, the J call TRBJ2-5; D unclear. The germline gives CDR1 SEHNR, CDR2 FQNEAQ (reference sequence). The germline V and J ends were trimmed by 1 base and 2 bases, with 8 bases remaining between them. The CDR3 is 14 amino acids. The CDR3 DNA is TGTGCCAGCAGCTTAGGGGTGGGACAAGAGACCCAGTACTTC. Translation gives CASSLGVGQETQYF.

The sample holds a few counts of this clonotype. The chain links TRBV6-2 or TRBV6-3 to TRBJ1-5; no clear D. V lost 4 bases and J 4 bases, leaving 11 bases between the germline ends. Looked up from germline, CDR1 is MNHEY and CDR2 is SVGEGT. CDR3 size: 14 residues. The CDR3 nucleotides read TGTGCCAGCAGTTTCCGCCCCTCTAATCAGCCCCAGCATTTT. Its translation: CASSFRPSNQPQHF.

The rearrangement uses TRBV27 and TRBJ2-2; 12 bases are shared with TRBD2. V was pared by 3 bases and J by 1 base, with 3 bases of the junction left unmatched. The V gene's germline CDR1 is MNHEY and CDR2 SMNVEV (reference sequence). The CDR3 has 17 amino acids. The CDR3 region is CASSFRTSGENTGELFF. CDR3 in DNA: TGTGCCAGCAGTTTCAGGACTAGCGGGGAGAACACCGGGGAGCTGTTTTTT.

This rearrangement joins TRBV19 to TRBJ1-5; weak D call: TRBD1 (6 bases). The germline gives CDR1 LNHDA, CDR2 SQIVND (reference sequence). The CDR3 extends over 15 amino acids. V lost 8 bases and J 4 bases, leaving 18 bases between the germline ends. CDR3 DNA: TGTGCCAGTTTTGTTGGGGGGGCCGTGAATCAGCCCCAGCATTTT. The encoded protein is CASFVGGAVNQPQHF.

J is TRBJ1-5 and V is TRBV19; weak D call: TRBD1 (5 bases). Between the trimmed V and J ends, which lost 3 bases and 2 bases, there was a span of 17 bases. Germline lookup yields CDR1 LNHDA and CDR2 SQIVND (reference sequence). This CDR3 spans 17 amino acids. CDR3 nucleotides: TGTGCCAGTAGTATGCGGGGGAGGAGGATAGGCAATCAGCCCCAGCATTTT. Translation gives CASSMRGRRIGNQPQHF.

This clonotype was detected only a few times. The chain has TRBV10-3 and TRBJ1-5, with TRBD1 matching 7 bases. The V gene end was trimmed by 3 bases and the J gene end by 0 bases; junction bases not matched to a gene: 2. The CDR3 runs to 15 residues. CDR1 is ENHRY and CDR2 is SYGVKD in the germline V gene. In DNA, the CDR3 is TGTGCCATCAGTGATTGGGACAGTAGCAATCAGCCCCAGCATTTT. It encodes CAISDWDSSNQPQHF.

The chain couples TRBV7-2 to TRBJ1-2; weak D call: TRBD1 (6 bases). CDR1 SGHTA and CDR2 FQGNSA come from the germline V gene. The ends were cut back, 3 bases at V and 5 bases at J, with 10 bases in the middle. The CDR3 has 13 residues. CDR3 coding DNA: TGTGCCAGCAGCTTCACAGGGATGTATGGCTACACCTTC. This sequence encodes CASSFTGMYGYTF.

The rearrangement uses TRBV7-6 and TRBJ2-5; D unclear. Trimming removed 8 bases from V and 1 base from J, with 11 bases in between. The CDR3 length is 13 residues. Germline assignment: CDR1 SGHVS and CDR2 FNYEAQ. The CDR3 nucleotides read TGTGCCAGCCTCCTAGGCCCCCAAGAGACCCAGTACTTC. This translates into CASLLGPQETQYF.

This clonotype showed up just a few times. J is TRBJ2-2 and V is TRBV6-5; D is perhaps TRBD2 (6 bases). Trimming cost V 3 bases and J 4 bases, with 12 bases left between them. This CDR3 has 15 amino acids. Germline V lookup: CDR1 MNHEY, CDR2 SVGAGI. The CDR3 nucleotides read TGTGCCAGCAGTTATAGGTTCGGGGGCACCGGGGAGCTGTTTTTT. Translated: CASSYRFGGTGELFF.

The J gene is TRBJ2-5, the V gene TRBV20-1; no clear D gene. Germline values: CDR1 DFQATT, CDR2 SNEGSKA (reference sequence). The CDR3 runs to 11 residues. V gave up 5 bases and J gave up 3 bases, with 7 bases separating them. The CDR3 DNA follows: TGCAGTGCTGCCCCAGAAGAGACCCAGTACTTC. It is translated as CSAAPEETQYF.

The chain is built from TRBV7-2 and TRBJ2-4; TRBD1 might be the D (6 bases). CDR1 and CDR2 from the germline V gene are SGHTA and FQGNSA. V lost 2 bases and J lost 0, with 23 bases in between. The CDR3 runs 20 residues. This chain's CDR3 is CASSLFSATGGPIAKNIQYF. CDR3 coding DNA: TGTGCCAGCAGCTTATTCTCCGCGACAGGAGGACCTATAGCCAAAAACATTCAGTACTTC.

This clonotype was counted only a few times. The chain joins TRBV6-1 to TRBJ2-7; TRBD1 aligns across 9 bases. V was clipped by 4 bases and J by 6 bases; unmatched bases: 7. The germline V gene has CDR1 MNHNS and CDR2 SASEGT. The CDR3 is 14 residues long. CDR3 in DNA: TGTGCCAGCAGTGTGGACAGGGGTGGGGGCGAGCAGTACTTC. This encodes CASSVDRGGGEQYF.

The chain employs TRBV6-1 and TRBJ1-6, with 8 positions matching TRBD1. Trimming at V came to 5 bases and at J to 8 bases, leaving 5 bases not matched to a gene. Germline CDR1 is MNHNS and CDR2 is SASEGT. The CDR3 spans 14 residues. CDR3 in amino acids: CASSTTGGDSPLHF. Here the CDR3 DNA reads TGTGCCAGCAGTACCACAGGGGGAGATTCACCCCTCCACTTT.

This clonotype appeared a few times. The gene calls are TRBV6-1 and TRBJ1-5; D gene unclear. V gave up 6 bases and J gave up 4 bases, with 10 bases separating them. CDR3 length: 13 amino acids. Germline lookup yields CDR1 MNHNS and CDR2 SASEGT. The CDR3 nucleotides are TGTGCCAGCAGAGTGGCAGGAAATCAGCCCCAGCATTTT. It specifies CASRVAGNQPQHF.